This T cell receptor (beta chain) stems from a study of CXCR3-negative and CXCR3-positive naive CD8 T cells. The CDR3 length is 13 residues. About this clonotype itself: Its matching antigen is unknown.

The method, 5' RACE with UMI labels, was used to prepare the TRB cDNA libraries. Each CDR3 protein gets one entry in TCRdb, which reprocessed the 5' RACE reads and gives no DNA. This sample's table has 8,000 to 8,500 distinct CDR3 sequences. Study-wide results and limits: CXCR3-positive naive cells had more hydrophobic TRB CDR3s than CXCR3-negative naive cells. Diversity in memory CD8+ cells fell much lower than the comparably high levels seen in both naive subsets.

Sequencing used naive CXCR3- CD8+ T cells from blood. Subset in this sample: CD45RO-CCR7+CD27+CD95- naive CD8+ T cells lacking CXCR3 (TNR3-). The sequence came from a human donor in good health. Some clones in this sample may be carry-over from other donors' samples. V usage is TRBV12-3 or TRBV12-4 and J usage is TRBJ1-2. The CDR3 here is CASSFGVAYGYTF.